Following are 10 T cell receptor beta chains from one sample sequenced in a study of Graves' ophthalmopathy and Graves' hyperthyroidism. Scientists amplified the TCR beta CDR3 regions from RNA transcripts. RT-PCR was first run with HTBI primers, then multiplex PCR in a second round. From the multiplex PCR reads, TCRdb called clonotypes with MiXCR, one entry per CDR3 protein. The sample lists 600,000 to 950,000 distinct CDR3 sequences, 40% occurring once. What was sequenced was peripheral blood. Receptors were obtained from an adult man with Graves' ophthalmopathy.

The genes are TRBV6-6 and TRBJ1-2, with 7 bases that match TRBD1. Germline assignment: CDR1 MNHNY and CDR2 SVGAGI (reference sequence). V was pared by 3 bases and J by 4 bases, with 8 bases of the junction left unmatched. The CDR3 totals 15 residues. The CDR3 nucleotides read TGTGCCAGCAGTTATTCCCGGGACAGCCGCTATGGCTACACCTTC. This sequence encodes CASSYSRDSRYGYTF.

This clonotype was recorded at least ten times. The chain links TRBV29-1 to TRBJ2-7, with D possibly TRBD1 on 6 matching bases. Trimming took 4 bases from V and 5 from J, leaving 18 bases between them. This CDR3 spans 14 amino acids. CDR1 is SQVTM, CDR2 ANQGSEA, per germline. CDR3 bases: TGCAGCGTTGTTTTGGGGACAAAAAGGGACGAGCAGTACTTC. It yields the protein CSVVLGTKRDEQYF.

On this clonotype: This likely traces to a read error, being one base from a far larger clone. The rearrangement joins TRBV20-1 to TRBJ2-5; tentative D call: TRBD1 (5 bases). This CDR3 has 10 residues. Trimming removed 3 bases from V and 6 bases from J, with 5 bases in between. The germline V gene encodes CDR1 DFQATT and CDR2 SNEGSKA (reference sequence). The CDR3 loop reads CSARGQTQYF. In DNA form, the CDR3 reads TGCAGTGCTAGGGGGCAGACCCAGTACTTC.

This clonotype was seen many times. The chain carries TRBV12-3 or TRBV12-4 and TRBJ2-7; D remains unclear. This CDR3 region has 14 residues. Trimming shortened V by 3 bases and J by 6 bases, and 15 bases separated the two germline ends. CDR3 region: CASSFALPVGEQYF. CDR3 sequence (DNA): TGTGCCAGCAGTTTTGCACTTCCCGTCGGCGAGCAGTACTTC.

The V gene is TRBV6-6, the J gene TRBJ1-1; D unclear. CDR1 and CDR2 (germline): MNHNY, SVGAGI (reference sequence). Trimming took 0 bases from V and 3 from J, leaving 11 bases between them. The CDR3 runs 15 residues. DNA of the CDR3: TGTGCCAGCAGTTACTCAGACCTATGGGACACTGAAGCTTTCTTT. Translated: CASSYSDLWDTEAFF.

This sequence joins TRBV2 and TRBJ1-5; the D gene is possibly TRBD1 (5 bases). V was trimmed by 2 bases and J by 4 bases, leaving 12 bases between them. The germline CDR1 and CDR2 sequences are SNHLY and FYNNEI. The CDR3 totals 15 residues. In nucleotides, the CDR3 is TGTGCCAGCAGTGAATGGGGGGTGGAGAATCAGCCCCAGCATTTT. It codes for CASSEWGVENQPQHF.

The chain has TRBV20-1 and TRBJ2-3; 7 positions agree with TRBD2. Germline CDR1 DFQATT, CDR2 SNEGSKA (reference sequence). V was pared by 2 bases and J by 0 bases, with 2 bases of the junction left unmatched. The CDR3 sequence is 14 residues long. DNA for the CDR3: TGCAGTGCTAGACTAGCGGTTAGCACAGATACGCAGTATTTT. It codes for CSARLAVSTDTQYF.

The CDR3 DNA sequence: TGCGCCAGCAGCTTGGAGGCAGGGAGGATCGAGCAGTACTTC. Translating gives CASSLEAGRIEQYF. The chain uses TRBV5-1 and TRBJ2-7; possible D gene TRBD2, 6 bases. The CDR3 runs to 14 residues. Germline values: CDR1 SGHRS, CDR2 YFSETQ. The germline V and J ends were trimmed by 0 bases and 6 bases, with 13 bases remaining between them.

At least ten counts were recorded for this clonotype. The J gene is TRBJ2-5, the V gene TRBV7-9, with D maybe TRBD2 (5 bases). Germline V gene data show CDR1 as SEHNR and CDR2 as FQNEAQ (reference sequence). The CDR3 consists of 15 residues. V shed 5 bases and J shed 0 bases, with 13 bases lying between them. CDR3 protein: CASSRATGNQETQYF. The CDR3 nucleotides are TGTGCCAGCAGCAGAGCGACGGGGAACCAAGAGACCCAGTACTTC.

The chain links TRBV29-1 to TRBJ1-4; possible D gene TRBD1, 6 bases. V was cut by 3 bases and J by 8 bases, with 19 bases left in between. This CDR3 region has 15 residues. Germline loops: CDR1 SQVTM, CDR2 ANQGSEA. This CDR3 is CSVDGGAEFGEKLFF. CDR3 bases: TGCAGCGTTGACGGGGGGGCGGAATTTGGCGAAAAACTGTTTTTT.